The sequence of this T cell receptor beta chain was determined in a study of cytomegalovirus exposure and HLA in healthy donors. With 60 Vbeta and 13 Jbeta primers, the PCR was carried out. Here immunoSEQ multiplex PCR was the method, and the copy in TCRdb shows in-frame clones only, minus some. The sample shows some 67,000 clones, roughly 80% of them seen only once. The TCR was taken from a woman under 40 in good health and CMV-seronegative. Sequenced material: PBMCs.

The CDR3 is CASSAREIEQYF. The CDR3 nucleotides are TGTGCCAGCAGTGCCCGGGAGATCGAGCAGTACTTC. V usage is TRBV2 and J usage is TRBJ2-7, with a possible D match to TRBD2 (6 bases). This CDR3 spans 12 amino acids. V lost 4 bases, J lost 6 bases, and 10 bases lay in between. CDR1 is SNHLY and CDR2 is FYNNEI in the germline V gene.